This T cell receptor (beta chain) derives from a study of T-cell memory formation after mild COVID-19. Study-wide findings and caveats: Memory cells collected pre-infection included some clones that later responded, suggesting cross-reactive memory joined. Largely, contracting CD4+ clones fell within CM and EM, and contracting CD8+ clones within EMRA. Second-wave clones with a day 37 peak had unconfirmed SARS-CoV-2 specificity.

Researchers used 5'RACE with constant-segment primers to make TCR alpha and TCR beta cDNA libraries that carry sample barcodes and UMIs. TCRdb recomputed calls from the 5' RACE reads with MiXCR, one row per CDR3 protein. The data show roughly 150,000 distinct CDR3 sequences, approximately 14% seen once. In germline, CDR1 is DFQATT, CDR2 SNEGSKA (reference sequence). The CDR3 extends over 15 amino acids. V dropped 6 bases and J dropped 2 bases, with 18 bases sitting between them. This clonotype was observed a few times. Its specificity is unknown. This sequence originates from an adult woman who had mild COVID-19 (a few samples of this study predate the infection). Cell type and time point are not known. The chain is built from TRBV20-1 and TRBJ2-3; possible D gene TRBD2, 5 bases. Sample: PBMCs or a T cell subset sorted from them (not recorded which). Here the CDR3 DNA reads TGCAGTGCCCCACCGAGGACTGGGCCCACAGATACGCAGTATTTT. This gives the protein CSAPPRTGPTDTQYF.